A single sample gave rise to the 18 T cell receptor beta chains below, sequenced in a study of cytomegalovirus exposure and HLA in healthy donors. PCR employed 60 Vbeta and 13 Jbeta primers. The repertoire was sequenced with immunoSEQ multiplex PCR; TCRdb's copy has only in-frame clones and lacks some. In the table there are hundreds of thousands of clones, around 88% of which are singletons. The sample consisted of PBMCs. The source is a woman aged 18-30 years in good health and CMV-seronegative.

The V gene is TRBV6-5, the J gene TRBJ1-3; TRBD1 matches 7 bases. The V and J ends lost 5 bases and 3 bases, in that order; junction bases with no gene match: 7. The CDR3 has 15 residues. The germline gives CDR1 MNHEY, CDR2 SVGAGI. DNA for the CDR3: TGTGCCAGCAGTGTCTTGACAGGGTTTGGAAACACCATATATTTT. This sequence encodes CASSVLTGFGNTIYF.

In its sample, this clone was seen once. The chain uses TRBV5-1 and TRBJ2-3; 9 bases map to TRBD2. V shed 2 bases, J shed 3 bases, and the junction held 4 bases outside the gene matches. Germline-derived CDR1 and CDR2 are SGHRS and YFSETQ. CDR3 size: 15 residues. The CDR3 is CASSFSGSVTDTQYF. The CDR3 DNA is TGCGCCAGCAGCTTTAGCGGGAGTGTGACAGATACGCAGTATTTT.

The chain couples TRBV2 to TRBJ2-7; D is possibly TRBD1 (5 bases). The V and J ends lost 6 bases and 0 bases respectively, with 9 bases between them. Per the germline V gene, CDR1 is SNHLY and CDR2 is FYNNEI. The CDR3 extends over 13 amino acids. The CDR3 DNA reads TGTGCCAGCAGGAAGGACATCTCCTACGAGCAGTACTTC. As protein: CASRKDISYEQYF.

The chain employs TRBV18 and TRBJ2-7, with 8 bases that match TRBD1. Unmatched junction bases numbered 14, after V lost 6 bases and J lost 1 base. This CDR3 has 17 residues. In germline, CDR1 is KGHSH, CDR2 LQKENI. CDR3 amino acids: CASSPTKGQGSSYEQYF. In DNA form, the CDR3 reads TGTGCCAGCTCGCCGACTAAAGGACAGGGTAGTTCCTACGAGCAGTACTTC.

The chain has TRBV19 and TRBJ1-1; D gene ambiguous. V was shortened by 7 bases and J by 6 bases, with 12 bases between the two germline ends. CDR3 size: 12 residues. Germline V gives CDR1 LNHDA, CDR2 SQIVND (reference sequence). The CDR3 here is CASKVGGPEAFF. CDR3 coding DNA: TGTGCCAGTAAAGTAGGAGGTCCTGAAGCTTTCTTT.

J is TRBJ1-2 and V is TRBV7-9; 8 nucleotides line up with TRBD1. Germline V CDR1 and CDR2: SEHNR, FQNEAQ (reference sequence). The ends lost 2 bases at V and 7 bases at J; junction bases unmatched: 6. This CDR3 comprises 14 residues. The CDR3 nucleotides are TGTGCCAGCAGCTTACGACAGGGGCGGGGTGGCTACACCTTC. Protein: CASSLRQGRGGYTF.

This CDR3 is CASSLAGGSGANVLTF. CDR3 nucleotides: TGCGCCAGCAGCTTGGCCGGAGGCTCTGGGGCCAACGTCCTGACTTTC. The chain carries TRBV5-1 and TRBJ2-6, with a weak D call TRBD2 (5 bases). This CDR3 comprises 16 residues. V lost 0 bases and J 0 bases, leaving 7 bases between the germline ends. In germline, CDR1 is SGHRS, CDR2 YFSETQ.

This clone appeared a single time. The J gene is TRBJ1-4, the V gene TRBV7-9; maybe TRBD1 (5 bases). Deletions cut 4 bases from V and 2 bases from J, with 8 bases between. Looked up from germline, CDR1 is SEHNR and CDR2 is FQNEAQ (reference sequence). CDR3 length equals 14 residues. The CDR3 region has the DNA TGTGCCAGCAGCTCCCGGGGGACTAATGAAAAACTGTTTTTT. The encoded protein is CASSSRGTNEKLFF.

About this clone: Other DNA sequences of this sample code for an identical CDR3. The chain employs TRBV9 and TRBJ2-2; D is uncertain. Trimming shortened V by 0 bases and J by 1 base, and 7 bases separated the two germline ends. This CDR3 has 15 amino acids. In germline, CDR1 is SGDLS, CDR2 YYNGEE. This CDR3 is CASSVGGLNTGELFF. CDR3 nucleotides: TGTGCCAGCAGCGTAGGCGGATTGAACACCGGGGAGCTGTTTTTT.

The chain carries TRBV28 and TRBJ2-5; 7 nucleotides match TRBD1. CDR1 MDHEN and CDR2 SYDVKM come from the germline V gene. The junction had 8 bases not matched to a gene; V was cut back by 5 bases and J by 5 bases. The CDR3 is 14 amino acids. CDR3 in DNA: TGTGCCAGCAGTCGCCGACAGGGAATGGAGACCCAGTACTTC. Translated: CASSRRQGMETQYF.

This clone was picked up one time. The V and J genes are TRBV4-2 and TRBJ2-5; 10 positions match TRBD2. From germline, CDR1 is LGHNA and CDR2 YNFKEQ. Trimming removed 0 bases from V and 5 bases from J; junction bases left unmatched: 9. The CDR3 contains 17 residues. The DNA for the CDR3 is TGTGCCAGCAGCCAAGAGCCGGCCAGCGGGAGGGCGGAGACCCAGTACTTC. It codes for CASSQEPASGRAETQYF.

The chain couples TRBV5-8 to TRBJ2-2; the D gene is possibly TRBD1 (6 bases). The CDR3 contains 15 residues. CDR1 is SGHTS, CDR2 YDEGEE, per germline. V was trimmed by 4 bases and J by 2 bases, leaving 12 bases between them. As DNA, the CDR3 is TGTGCCAGCAGCCCAGGGACACTAAACACCGGGGAGCTGTTTTTT. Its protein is CASSPGTLNTGELFF.

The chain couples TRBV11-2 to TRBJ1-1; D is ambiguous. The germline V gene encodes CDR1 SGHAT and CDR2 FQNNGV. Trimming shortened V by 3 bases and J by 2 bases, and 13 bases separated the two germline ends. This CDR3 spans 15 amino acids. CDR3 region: CASSFDTRVNTEAFF. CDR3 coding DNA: TGTGCCAGCAGCTTCGATACTAGGGTTAACACTGAAGCTTTCTTT.

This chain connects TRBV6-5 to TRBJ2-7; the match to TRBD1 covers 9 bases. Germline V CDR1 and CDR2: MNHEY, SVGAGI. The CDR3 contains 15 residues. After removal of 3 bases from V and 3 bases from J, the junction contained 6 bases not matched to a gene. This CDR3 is CASSYTGTGLYEQYF. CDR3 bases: TGTGCCAGCAGTTATACCGGGACAGGGCTCTACGAGCAGTACTTC.

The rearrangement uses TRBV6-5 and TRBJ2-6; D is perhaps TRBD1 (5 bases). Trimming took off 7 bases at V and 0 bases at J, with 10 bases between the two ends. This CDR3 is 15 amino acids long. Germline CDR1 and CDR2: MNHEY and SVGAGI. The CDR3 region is CASTGRVSGANVLTF. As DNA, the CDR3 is TGTGCCAGCACGGGCAGGGTCTCTGGGGCCAACGTCCTGACTTTC.

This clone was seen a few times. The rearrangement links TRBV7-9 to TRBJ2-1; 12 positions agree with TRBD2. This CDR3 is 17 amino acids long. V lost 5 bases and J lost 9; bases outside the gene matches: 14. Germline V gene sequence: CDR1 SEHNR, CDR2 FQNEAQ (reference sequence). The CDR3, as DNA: TGTGCCAGCAGCCCAAGGCGACTAGCGGGAGAATCAGGTGAGCAGTTCTTC. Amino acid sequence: CASSPRRLAGESGEQFF.

The CDR3 nucleotides read TGTGCCAGCAACGACAGGCCGGAGACCCAGTACTTC. This sequence encodes CASNDRPETQYF. V usage is TRBV6-5 and J usage is TRBJ2-5; maybe TRBD1 (6 bases). The CDR3 consists of 12 residues. From germline, CDR1 is MNHEY and CDR2 SVGAGI. V dropped 7 bases and J dropped 5 bases, with 11 bases sitting between them.

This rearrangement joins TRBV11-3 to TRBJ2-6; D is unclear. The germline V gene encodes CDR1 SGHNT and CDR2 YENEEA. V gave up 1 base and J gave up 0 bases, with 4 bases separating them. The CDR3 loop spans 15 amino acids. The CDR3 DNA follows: TGTGCCAGCAGCTTAGCCATCTCTGGGGCCAACGTCCTGACTTTC. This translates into CASSLAISGANVLTF.